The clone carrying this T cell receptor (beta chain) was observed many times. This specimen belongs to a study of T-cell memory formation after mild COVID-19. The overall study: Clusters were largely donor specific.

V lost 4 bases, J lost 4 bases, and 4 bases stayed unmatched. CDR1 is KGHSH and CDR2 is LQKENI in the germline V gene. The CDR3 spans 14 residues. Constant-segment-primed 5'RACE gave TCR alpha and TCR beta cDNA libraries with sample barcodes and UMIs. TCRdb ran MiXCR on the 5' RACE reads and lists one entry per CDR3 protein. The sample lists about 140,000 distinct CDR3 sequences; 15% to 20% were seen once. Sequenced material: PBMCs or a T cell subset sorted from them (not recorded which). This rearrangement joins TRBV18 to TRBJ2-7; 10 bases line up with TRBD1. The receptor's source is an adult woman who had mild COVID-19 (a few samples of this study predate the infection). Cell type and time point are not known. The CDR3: CASSQDRGKYEQYF. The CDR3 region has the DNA TGTGCCAGCTCACAGGACAGGGGGAAGTACGAGCAGTACTTC.